What follows are 4 T cell receptor beta chains derived from one specimen sequenced in a study of human T cells and chemical hapten exposure. TCRdb re-called the RACE reads through MiXCR, storing one row per CDR3 protein. In the table there are around 360,000 distinct CDR3 sequences, roughly 6.3% of which are singletons. As to time point: patch test 2, 6 weeks after DPC sensitization. Documented treatment: therapeutic diphenylcyclopropenone sensitization with weekly scalp DPC. This specimen was whole blood, taken in connection with sensitization to the hapten diphenylcyclopropenone (DPC). Receptor source: a woman younger than 35 with alopecia areata. Some clones in this sample may be carry-over from other donors' samples.

In this sample, this clonotype turned up a few times. The CDR3 region is CASSVGGRDGEKLFF. The CDR3 nucleotides are TGTGCCAGCAGCGTAGGCGGCAGGGATGGCGAAAAACTGTTTTTT. V usage is TRBV9 and J usage is TRBJ1-4, with a weak D call TRBD1 (5 bases). Trimming removed 0 bases from V and 8 bases from J, with 14 bases in between. The CDR3 sequence is 15 residues long. Germline values: CDR1 SGDLS, CDR2 YYNGEE. The full variable domain, with the rest looked up from reference TRBV9 and TRBJ1-4, is DSGVTQTPKHLITATGQRVTLRCSPRSGDLSVYWYQQSLDQGLQFLIQYYNGEERAKGNILERFSAQQFPDLHSELNLSSLELGDSALYFCASSVGGRDGEKLFFGSGTQLSVL.

This chain connects TRBV4-2 to TRBJ2-7; tentatively, D is TRBD1 or TRBD2 (6 bases each). Trimming took 1 base from V and 4 from J, leaving 11 bases between them. The CDR3 loop spans 14 amino acids. The germline gives CDR1 LGHNA, CDR2 YNFKEQ. CDR3 sequence: CASSQVEGGYEQYF. The CDR3 coding sequence is TGTGCCAGCAGCCAAGTGGAGGGGGGTTACGAGCAGTACTTC.

This clonotype showed up many times. V and J are TRBV27 and TRBJ2-1, with D perhaps TRBD1 (6 bases). Germline values: CDR1 MNHEY, CDR2 SMNVEV (reference sequence). This CDR3 has 16 residues. V lost 5 bases to trimming and J lost 3 bases, with 17 bases between them. The chain's CDR3 is CASSRLRDTNYNEQFF. CDR3 bases: TGTGCCAGCAGTCGCCTCCGGGACACGAACTACAATGAGCAGTTCTTC.

The CDR3 coding sequence is TGCAGCGTGTGCATTCTGAACACTGAAGCTTTCTTT. This sequence encodes CSVCILNTEAFF. The J gene is TRBJ1-1, the V gene TRBV29-1; D remains unclear. The CDR3 has 12 residues. Per the germline V gene, CDR1 is SQVTM and CDR2 is ANQGSEA. V lost 6 bases and J 0 bases, leaving 8 bases between the germline ends.